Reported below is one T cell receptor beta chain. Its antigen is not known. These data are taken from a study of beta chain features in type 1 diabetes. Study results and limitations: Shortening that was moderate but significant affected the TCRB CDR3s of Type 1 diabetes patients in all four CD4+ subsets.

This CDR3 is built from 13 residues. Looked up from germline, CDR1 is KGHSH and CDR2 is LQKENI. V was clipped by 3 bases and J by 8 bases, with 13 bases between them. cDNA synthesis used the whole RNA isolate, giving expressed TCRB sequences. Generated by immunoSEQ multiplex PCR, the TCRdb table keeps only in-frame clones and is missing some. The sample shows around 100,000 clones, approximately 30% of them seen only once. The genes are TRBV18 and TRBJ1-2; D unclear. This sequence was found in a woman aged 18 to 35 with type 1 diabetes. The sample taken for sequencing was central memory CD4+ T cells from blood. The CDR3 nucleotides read TGTGCCAGCTCACCCGACACCTCGGGAGGCTACACCTTC. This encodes CASSPDTSGGYTF.